Following are 23 T cell receptor beta chains from one sample sequenced in a study of blood T cell repertoires in COVID-19. Only in-frame clones appear in the TCRdb table, and some are missing; sequencing was by immunoSEQ multiplex PCR. The sample includes 87,000 or so clones, approximately 80% of them seen just once. The sequencing sample was made of peripheral blood. Source of these receptors: a woman between 70 and 85 years old with acute or convalescent COVID-19.

The V call is TRBV27, the J call TRBJ2-1, with a weak D call TRBD2 (5 bases). The CDR3 totals 14 residues. The ends were cut back, 5 bases at V and 5 bases at J, with 13 bases in the middle. Germline V gene data show CDR1 as MNHEY and CDR2 as SMNVEV (reference sequence). Written as DNA, the CDR3 is TGTGCCAGCAGTAGACGGGGAGCAAACAATGAGCAGTTCTTC. It yields the protein CASSRRGANNEQFF.

The rearrangement joins TRBV28 to TRBJ2-7, with unresolved D. The CDR3 is made up of 12 amino acids. Trimming pared 5 bases from V and 3 bases from J, leaving 8 bases between. Germline CDR1 and CDR2: MDHEN and SYDVKM. In nucleotides, the CDR3 is TGTGCCAGCAGTGAAGTCGGCTACGAGCAGTACTTC. Protein sequence: CASSEVGYEQYF.

This chain links TRBV12-5 with TRBJ1-1, with TRBD1 matching over 8 bases. V dropped 2 bases and J dropped 0; count of bases not matched to a gene: 20. Per germline, CDR1 LGHNT and CDR2 FRNRAP. The CDR3 is made up of 21 amino acids. CDR3 DNA: TGTGCTAGTGGTTTGTACACAGGGGGTCGGTCCGGCGTAAGTATGAACACTGAAGCTTTCTTT. This codes for CASGLYTGGRSGVSMNTEAFF.

The rearrangement uses TRBV6-5 and TRBJ1-2; 7 bases match TRBD1. With 7 bases clipped from V and 7 bases from J, the junction kept 6 bases outside the gene matches. CDR1 is MNHEY, CDR2 SVGAGI, per germline. The CDR3 is 12 amino acids. The CDR3 here is CASISQGTGYTF. Written as DNA, the CDR3 is TGTGCCAGCATTTCACAGGGGACTGGCTACACCTTC.

This chain connects TRBV5-8 to TRBJ1-1; 8 bases are a match to TRBD1. Germline CDR1 SGHTS, CDR2 YDEGEE. J was trimmed by 4 bases and V by 0 bases; bases with no gene match: 5. CDR3 length: 15 amino acids. The CDR3 spells CASSLVDRVGTEAFF. The DNA of the CDR3 is TGTGCCAGCAGCTTGGTGGACAGGGTGGGCACTGAAGCTTTCTTT.

The genes are TRBV2 and TRBJ1-5, with unresolved D. The CDR3 has 14 residues. V lost 5 bases to trimming and J lost 7 bases, with 15 bases between them. Germline lookup yields CDR1 SNHLY and CDR2 FYNNEI. CDR3 protein: CASSPRSSEQPQHF. The CDR3 coding sequence is TGTGCCAGCAGTCCTCGGAGTAGCGAACAGCCCCAGCATTTT.

The V call is TRBV19, the J call TRBJ1-2; 7 nucleotides line up with TRBD1. This CDR3 contains 15 residues. The germline V gene has CDR1 LNHDA and CDR2 SQIVND (reference sequence). The trim removed 0 bases at V and 4 bases at J, leaving 5 bases unmatched. The CDR3: CASSIDRQGSYGYTF. CDR3 nucleotides: TGTGCCAGTAGTATAGACCGACAGGGAAGCTATGGCTACACCTTC.

The CDR3 is CASSLGQGEAFF. Here the CDR3 DNA reads TGTGCCAGTAGTCTGGGACAAGGAGAAGCTTTCTTT. The chain recombines TRBV19 with TRBJ1-1, with D tentatively TRBD1 (6 bases). Germline values: CDR1 LNHDA, CDR2 SQIVND (reference sequence). The V gene lost 5 bases and the J gene lost 8 bases, with 12 bases spanning the gap. The CDR3 covers 12 residues.

V is TRBV5-1 and J is TRBJ2-5, with a possible D match to TRBD1 (6 bases). This CDR3 has 13 residues. V was clipped by 2 bases and J by 4 bases, with 9 bases between them. CDR1 and CDR2 (germline): SGHRS, YFSETQ. The CDR3 loop is CASSFTGLETQYF. For the CDR3, the DNA is TGCGCCAGCAGCTTCACAGGGTTAGAGACCCAGTACTTC.

This sequence joins TRBV27 and TRBJ1-5, with D tentatively TRBD1 (6 bases). The CDR3 spans 18 residues. With 6 bases removed from V and 0 bases from J, the gap between germline ends came to 21 bases. The germline gives CDR1 MNHEY, CDR2 SMNVEV (reference sequence). CDR3 DNA: TGTGCCAGCAGCCGTACAGGGCCCTCCCTTTATAGCAATCAGCCCCAGCATTTT. Encoded protein: CASSRTGPSLYSNQPQHF.

The chain carries TRBV27 and TRBJ2-1, with D possibly matching TRBD1 (6 bases). Germline CDR1 MNHEY, CDR2 SMNVEV (reference sequence). This CDR3 has 18 amino acids. V was cut by 6 bases and J by 3 bases, with 24 bases left in between. The CDR3 sequence: CASRPASPYRDNYNEQFF. The CDR3 DNA follows: TGTGCCAGCAGACCCGCCAGCCCATACCGGGACAACTACAATGAGCAGTTCTTC.

The V call is TRBV5-1, the J call TRBJ2-1, with D tentatively TRBD1 (5 bases). CDR1 and CDR2 from the germline V gene are SGHRS and YFSETQ. The CDR3 is 16 residues long. The V and J ends lost 4 bases and 1 base respectively, with 15 bases between them. Here the CDR3 DNA reads TGCGCCAGCAGCATATACCAGGGTGGATCCTACAATGAGCAGTTCTTC. It translates to CASSIYQGGSYNEQFF.

J is TRBJ2-1 and V is TRBV30; 9 nucleotides align to TRBD2. Trimming cost V 3 bases and J 15 bases; bases outside gene matches: 12. The CDR3 is made up of 13 amino acids. Germline CDR1 GTSNPN, CDR2 SVGIG (reference sequence). The CDR3: CAWRVLAGSHLFF. The DNA for the CDR3 is TGTGCCTGGAGAGTTCTAGCGGGGAGCCACTTGTTCTTC. Variable domain in full (rest from reference TRBV30 and TRBJ2-1): SQTIHQWPATLVQPVGSPLSLECTVEGTSNPNLYWYRQAAGRGLQLLFYSVGIGQISSEVPQNLSASRPQDRQFILSSKKLLLSDSGFYLCAWRVLAGSHLFFGPGTRLTVL.

The J gene is TRBJ2-7, the V gene TRBV10-3; possibly TRBD1 for D (6 bases). Germline-derived CDR1 and CDR2 are ENHRY and SYGVKD. The V and J ends lost 10 bases and 3 bases respectively, with 13 bases between them. The CDR3 totals 12 residues. The CDR3 DNA reads TGTGCCAGCCGGGACAATAACTACGAGCAGTACTTC. This sequence encodes CASRDNNYEQYF.

The V and J genes are TRBV7-3 and TRBJ2-7; 7 bases line up with TRBD1. The CDR3 covers 13 residues. Trimming removed 5 bases from V and 5 bases from J; junction bases left unmatched: 6. The germline V gene encodes CDR1 SGHTA and CDR2 FQGTGA. The chain's CDR3 is CASSPQGVDEQYF. Written as DNA, the CDR3 is TGTGCCAGCAGCCCTCAGGGGGTAGACGAGCAGTACTTC.

The chain couples TRBV28 to TRBJ1-3; 8 positions match TRBD1. Germline V gives CDR1 MDHEN, CDR2 SYDVKM. This CDR3 contains 17 residues. V was pared by 5 bases and J by 0 bases, with 9 bases of the junction left unmatched. The CDR3 loop is CASSPAGTGLSGNTIYF. The CDR3 coding sequence is TGTGCCAGCAGTCCTGCCGGGACAGGACTCTCTGGAAACACCATATATTTT.

The rearrangement links TRBV28 to TRBJ2-2; 9 bases are shared with TRBD2. The CDR3 extends over 15 amino acids. Germline CDR1 MDHEN, CDR2 SYDVKM. The V segment lost 2 bases and the J segment 5 bases; nucleotides outside the gene matches: 3. This chain's CDR3 is CASSLAGGRTGELFF. Written as DNA, the CDR3 is TGTGCCAGCAGTTTAGCGGGGGGGCGGACCGGGGAGCTGTTTTTT. Full variable domain (missing parts from reference TRBV28 and TRBJ2-2): DVKVTQSSRYLVKRTGEKVFLECVQDMDHENMFWYRQDPGLGLRLIYFSYDVKMKEKGDIPEGYSVSREKKERFSLILESASTNQTSMYLCASSLAGGRTGELFFGEGSRLTVL.

This clone has more than one count but fewer than ten. V is TRBV27 and J is TRBJ2-1; D is perhaps TRBD1 (6 bases). Per the germline V gene, CDR1 is MNHEY and CDR2 is SMNVEV (reference sequence). V was shortened by 2 bases and J by 0 bases, with 8 bases between the two germline ends. The CDR3 loop spans 15 amino acids. CDR3 nucleotides: TGTGCCAGCAGTTTAAGGGGGAGCTCCTACAATGAGCAGTTCTTC. This codes for CASSLRGSSYNEQFF.

This CDR3 reads CASSSRGVAAFF. The CDR3 DNA follows: TGTGCCAGCAGCTCCAGGGGGGTCGCAGCTTTCTTT. The V and J genes are TRBV7-8 and TRBJ1-1, with 7 bases that match TRBD1. Germline V gene sequence: CDR1 SGHVS, CDR2 FQNEAQ. Germline trimming cut 4 bases from V and 10 bases from J; bases unmatched to any gene: 6. The CDR3 runs to 12 residues.

The rearrangement uses TRBV19 and TRBJ1-1, with 8 bases matching TRBD1. The CDR3 extends over 12 amino acids. Trimming at V came to 8 bases and at J to 5 bases, leaving 4 bases not matched to a gene. CDR1 LNHDA and CDR2 SQIVND come from the germline V gene (reference sequence). The CDR3 DNA reads TGTGCCAGTCGGACAGGGAGAACTGAAGCTTTCTTT. This codes for CASRTGRTEAFF. Full variable domain (outside the CDR3, taken from reference TRBV19 and TRBJ1-1): DGGITQSPKYLFRKEGQNVTLSCEQNLNHDAMYWYRQDPGQGLRLIYYSQIVNDFQKGDIAEGYSVSREKKESFPLTVTSAQKNPTAFYLCASRTGRTEAFFGQGTRLTVV.

The chain couples TRBV27 to TRBJ1-4; D is uncertain. CDR1 and CDR2 (germline): MNHEY, SMNVEV (reference sequence). This CDR3 has 15 residues. The V end lost 6 bases, the J end lost 6 bases, and 17 bases lay between the germline ends. CDR3 amino acids: CASREQRRVDEKLFF. The CDR3 nucleotides read TGTGCCAGCAGAGAACAGCGGAGGGTGGATGAAAAACTGTTTTTT.

The count of this clone is one. The chain employs TRBV30 and TRBJ1-5, with 8 nucleotides matching TRBD1. J was trimmed by 4 bases and V by 5 bases; bases with no gene match: 4. Per the germline V gene, CDR1 is GTSNPN and CDR2 is SVGIG (reference sequence). The CDR3 covers 13 residues. This CDR3 reads CAWGGQGNQPQHF. In nucleotides, the CDR3 is TGTGCCTGGGGAGGACAGGGAAATCAGCCCCAGCATTTT.

This rearrangement joins TRBV18 to TRBJ1-6; possibly TRBD1 for D (5 bases). This CDR3 region has 16 residues. The V end was cut by 2 bases, the J end by 5 bases, with 13 bases between. The V gene's germline CDR1 is KGHSH and CDR2 LQKENI. The CDR3 nucleotides read TGTGCCAGCTCACCAGCGGCGGGGCTTGATAATTCACCCCTCCACTTT. Translated, it gives CASSPAAGLDNSPLHF.